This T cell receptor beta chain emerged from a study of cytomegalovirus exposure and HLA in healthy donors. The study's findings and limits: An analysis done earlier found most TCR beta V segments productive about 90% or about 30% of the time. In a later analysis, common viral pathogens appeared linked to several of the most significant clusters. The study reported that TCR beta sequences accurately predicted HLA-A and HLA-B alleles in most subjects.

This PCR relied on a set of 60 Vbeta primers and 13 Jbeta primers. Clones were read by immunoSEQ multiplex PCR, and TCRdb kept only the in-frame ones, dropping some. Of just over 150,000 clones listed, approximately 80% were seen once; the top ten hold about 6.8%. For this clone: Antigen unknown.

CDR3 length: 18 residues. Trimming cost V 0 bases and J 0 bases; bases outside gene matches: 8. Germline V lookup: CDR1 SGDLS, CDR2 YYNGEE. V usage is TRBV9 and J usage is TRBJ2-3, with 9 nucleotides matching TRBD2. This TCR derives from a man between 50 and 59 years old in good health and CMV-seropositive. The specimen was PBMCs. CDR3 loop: CASSVGPGLAASTDTQYF. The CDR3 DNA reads TGTGCCAGCAGCGTAGGGCCGGGACTAGCAGCGAGCACAGATACGCAGTATTTT.